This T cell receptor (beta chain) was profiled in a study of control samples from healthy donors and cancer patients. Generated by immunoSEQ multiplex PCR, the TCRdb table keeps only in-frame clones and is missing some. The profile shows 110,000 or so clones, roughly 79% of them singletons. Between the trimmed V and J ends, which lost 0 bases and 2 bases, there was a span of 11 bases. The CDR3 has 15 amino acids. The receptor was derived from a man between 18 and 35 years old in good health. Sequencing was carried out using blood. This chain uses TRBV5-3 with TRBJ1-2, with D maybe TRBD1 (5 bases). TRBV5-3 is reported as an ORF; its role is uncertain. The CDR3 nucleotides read TGTGCCAGAAGCTTGGGGGTAGGGACCAACTATGGCTACACCTTC. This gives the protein CARSLGVGTNYGYTF.